These 20 T cell receptor beta chains were all obtained from the same sample, sequenced in a study of cytomegalovirus exposure and HLA in healthy donors. The PCR ran on 60 Vbeta and 13 Jbeta primers. Sequencing was performed with immunoSEQ multiplex PCR; in TCRdb, only in-frame clones are kept and a portion is missing. The repertoire holds around 150,000 clones, with about 75% as singletons. The sequencing sample was made of PBMCs. The receptors here all came from a man aged 60 to 69 in good health and CMV-seronegative.

The table lists this clone with a few counts. The V and J genes are TRBV30 and TRBJ1-4; 10 bases agree with TRBD1. V was pared by 2 bases and J by 8 bases, with 5 bases of the junction left unmatched. This CDR3 region has 14 residues. The germline V gene encodes CDR1 GTSNPN and CDR2 SVGIG (reference sequence). Here the CDR3 DNA reads TGTGCCTGGAGTCCGGACAGGGGGAGGGAAAAACTGTTTTTT. It translates to CAWSPDRGREKLFF.

V is TRBV7-6 and J is TRBJ1-2, with TRBD1 matching over 7 bases. The CDR3 contains 14 residues. Trimming at V came to 1 base and at J to 8 bases, leaving 7 bases not matched to a gene. Germline values: CDR1 SGHVS, CDR2 FNYEAQ. CDR3 amino acids: CASSLGQGGEGYTF. The CDR3 DNA is TGTGCCAGCAGCTTAGGACAGGGCGGCGAGGGCTACACCTTC. The full variable domain, its missing parts supplied by reference TRBV7-6 and TRBJ1-2, is GAGVSQSPRYKVTKRGQDVALRCDPISGHVSLYWYRQALGQGPEFLTYFNYEAQQDKSGLPNDRFSAERPEGSISTLTIQRTEQRDSAMYRCASSLGQGGEGYTFGSGTRLTVV.

This clone came up a few times. The V call is TRBV19, the J call TRBJ1-5; 9 bases fit TRBD1. This CDR3 region has 13 residues. CDR1 LNHDA and CDR2 SQIVND come from the germline V gene (reference sequence). V dropped 6 bases and J dropped 5; count of bases not matched to a gene: 2. This CDR3 reads CASSRDRDQPQHF. CDR3 bases: TGTGCCAGTAGCCGGGACAGGGATCAGCCCCAGCATTTT.

The rearrangement uses TRBV28 and TRBJ2-1, with D maybe TRBD1 (6 bases). Germline CDR1 and CDR2: MDHEN and SYDVKM. The CDR3 consists of 14 residues. V was pared by 10 bases and J by 0 bases, with 13 bases between. The CDR3 protein is CANLRGSSYNEQFF. The CDR3 bases are TGTGCCAATCTGAGGGGGAGCTCCTACAATGAGCAGTTCTTC.

The chain combines TRBV7-6 with TRBJ1-1; the match to TRBD1 covers 7 bases. Germline values: CDR1 SGHVS, CDR2 FNYEAQ. The CDR3 covers 14 residues. Trimming removed 1 base from V and 6 bases from J; junction bases left unmatched: 5. CDR3 coding DNA: TGTGCCAGCAGCTTAGGTTCAGGGGGTTCTGAAGCTTTCTTT. Translating gives CASSLGSGGSEAFF.

The chain employs TRBV10-3 and TRBJ1-3; 7 bases align to TRBD1. The CDR3 is 15 residues long. The V segment lost 5 bases and the J segment 1 base; nucleotides outside the gene matches: 5. Germline loops: CDR1 ENHRY, CDR2 SYGVKD. The CDR3 sequence: CAISRGGESGNTIYF. DNA for the CDR3: TGTGCCATCAGTAGAGGGGGCGAGTCTGGAAACACCATATATTTT.

This clone appeared once. V is TRBV7-3 and J is TRBJ2-2; TRBD2 agrees at 8 bases. V lost 5 bases, J lost 8 bases, and 7 bases stayed unmatched. This CDR3 spans 14 amino acids. Germline V CDR1 and CDR2: SGHTA, FQGTGA. CDR3 coding DNA: TGTGCCAGCAGCCCTTCACCGGGAGGGGGGGAGCTGTTTTTT. Its protein product is CASSPSPGGGELFF. Combining the CDR3 with reference TRBV7-3 and TRBJ2-2 gives the whole variable domain GAGVSQTPSNKVTEKGKYVELRCDPISGHTALYWYRQSLGQGPEFLIYFQGTGAADDSGLPNDRFFAVRPEGSVSTLKIQRTERGDSAVYLCASSPSPGGGELFFGEGSRLTVL.

CDR3 loop: CASSRGDSRPYEQYF. As DNA, the CDR3 is TGTGCCAGCAGCCGAGGAGACAGCCGACCCTACGAGCAGTACTTC. This sequence joins TRBV25-1 and TRBJ2-7; D possibly corresponds to TRBD1 (5 bases). Germline CDR1 reads MGHDK; CDR2 reads SYGVNS. The CDR3 runs 15 residues. Trimming stripped 6 bases from V and 2 bases from J, with 17 bases between.

The chain uses TRBV18 and TRBJ1-3; TRBD1 matches at 7 bases. Germline loops: CDR1 KGHSH, CDR2 LQKENI. V trimming: 3 bases; J trimming: 0 bases; junction bases outside the gene matches: 11. The CDR3 consists of 18 residues. CDR3 loop: CASSPWRPRGSSGNTIYF. CDR3 sequence (DNA): TGTGCCAGCTCACCCTGGAGGCCCAGGGGGTCCTCTGGAAACACCATATATTTT. Filled out from reference TRBV18 and TRBJ1-3, the complete variable domain reads NAGVMQNPRHLVRRRGQEARLRCSPMKGHSHVYWYRQLPEEGLKFMVYLQKENIIDESGMPKERFSAEFPKEGPSILRIQQVVRGDSAAYFCASSPWRPRGSSGNTIYFGEGSWLTVV.

This clone was found once. The V gene is TRBV6-5, the J gene TRBJ2-5; possibly TRBD2 for D (6 bases). Trimming shortened V by 0 bases and J by 5 bases, and 16 bases separated the two germline ends. This CDR3 spans 16 amino acids. From germline, CDR1 is MNHEY and CDR2 SVGAGI. CDR3 amino acids: CASSYSKWLSGETQYF. The CDR3 DNA is TGTGCCAGCAGTTACTCGAAGTGGTTAAGCGGGGAGACCCAGTACTTC.

Only one count was recorded for this clone. The chain recombines TRBV29-1 with TRBJ1-5; no clear D. The CDR3 contains 12 residues. In germline, CDR1 is SQVTM, CDR2 ANQGSEA. V lost 2 bases to trimming and J lost 8 bases, with 10 bases between them. The CDR3: CSVETAGEPQHF. The DNA of the CDR3 is TGCAGCGTTGAAACCGCGGGTGAGCCCCAGCATTTT.

This sequence joins TRBV6-1 and TRBJ2-7, with 11 bases lining up with TRBD2. V was pared by 6 bases and J by 4 bases, with 2 bases of the junction left unmatched. In germline, CDR1 is MNHNS, CDR2 SASEGT. The CDR3 is 13 amino acids. The CDR3 DNA reads TGTGCCAGCAGACGGACTAGCGGGTACGAGCAGTACTTC. It encodes CASRRTSGYEQYF.

The chain couples TRBV7-9 to TRBJ1-2; tentatively, D is TRBD1 (5 bases). The CDR3 totals 13 residues. Germline V CDR1 and CDR2: SEHNR, FQNEAQ (reference sequence). The V end lost 5 bases, the J end lost 8 bases, and 15 bases lay between the germline ends. The CDR3: CASSHGTSGGYTF. CDR3 DNA sequence: TGTGCCAGCAGCCACGGGACTAGCGGGGGCTACACCTTC.

The CDR3 sequence: CACGQASSYEQYF. The CDR3, as DNA: TGTGCTTGCGGACAGGCTTCCTCCTACGAGCAGTACTTC. The J gene is TRBJ2-7, the V gene TRBV5-4; 7 nucleotides agree with TRBD1. Germline V gene data show CDR1 as SGHNT and CDR2 as YYREEE (reference sequence). The CDR3 runs to 13 residues.

The rearrangement joins TRBV6-1 to TRBJ2-1; TRBD2 agrees at 14 bases. The CDR3 contains 15 residues. Per germline, CDR1 MNHNS and CDR2 SASEGT. J was trimmed by 8 bases and V by 10 bases; bases with no gene match: 10. The CDR3 nucleotides are TGTGCCACCGGGGGGACTAGCGGGAGAGGGTATGAGCAGTTCTTC. It codes for CATGGTSGRGYEQFF.

The rearrangement links TRBV19 to TRBJ1-6, with 9 bases fitting TRBD1. This CDR3 contains 15 residues. With 5 bases clipped from V and 8 bases from J, the junction kept 7 bases outside the gene matches. From germline, CDR1 is LNHDA and CDR2 SQIVND (reference sequence). CDR3 protein: CASSPGTGRDSPLHF. CDR3 in DNA: TGTGCCAGTAGTCCAGGGACAGGGAGGGATTCACCCCTCCACTTT.

The gene calls are TRBV6-5 and TRBJ2-7, with D tentatively TRBD2 (6 bases). The length of the CDR3 is 15 residues. The ends were cut back, 0 bases at V and 2 bases at J, with 11 bases in the middle. Germline lookup yields CDR1 MNHEY and CDR2 SVGAGI. Here the CDR3 DNA reads TGTGCCAGCAGTTACTCTAGGGCGGGAACCTACGAGCAGTACTTC. This codes for CASSYSRAGTYEQYF.

There are a few counts of this clone. The chain employs TRBV10-3 and TRBJ1-2; no reliable D call. The germline CDR1 and CDR2 sequences are ENHRY and SYGVKD. CDR3 size: 14 residues. V was shortened by 4 bases and J by 8 bases, with 17 bases between the two germline ends. DNA for the CDR3: TGTGCCATCAGTGCAAAACAGTCCTCTTCGGGCTACACCTTC. This gives the protein CAISAKQSSSGYTF.

This chain uses TRBV28 with TRBJ1-3; 8 positions agree with TRBD1. The CDR3 length is 14 residues. J lost 7 bases, V lost 5 bases, and 7 bases had no gene match. Germline-derived CDR1 and CDR2 are MDHEN and SYDVKM. The CDR3 reads CASSTSGGVNTIYF. The CDR3 region has the DNA TGTGCCAGCAGTACATCAGGGGGCGTCAACACCATATATTTT.

CDR3 nucleotide sequence: TGTGCCAGCAGTTTATCGGGCCGAACAGGGAGGGCGGGTGAAAAACTGTTTTTT. It yields the protein CASSLSGRTGRAGEKLFF. The rearrangement uses TRBV27 and TRBJ1-4; possibly TRBD1 for D (6 bases). V was pared by 0 bases and J by 7 bases, with 21 bases between. Per the germline V gene, CDR1 is MNHEY and CDR2 is SMNVEV (reference sequence). This CDR3 is built from 18 residues.